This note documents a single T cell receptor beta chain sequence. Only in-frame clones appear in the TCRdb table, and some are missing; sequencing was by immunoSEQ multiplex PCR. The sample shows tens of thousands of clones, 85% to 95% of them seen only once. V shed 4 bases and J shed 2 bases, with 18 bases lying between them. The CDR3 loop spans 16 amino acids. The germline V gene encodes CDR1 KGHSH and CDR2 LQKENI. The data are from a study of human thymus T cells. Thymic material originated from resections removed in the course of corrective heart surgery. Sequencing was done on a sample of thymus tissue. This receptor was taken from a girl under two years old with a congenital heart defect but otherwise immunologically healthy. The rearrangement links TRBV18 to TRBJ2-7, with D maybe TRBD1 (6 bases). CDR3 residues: CASSRSSGQTTYEQYF. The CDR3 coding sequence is TGTGCCAGCTCACGTTCATCAGGACAGACCACCTACGAGCAGTACTTC.